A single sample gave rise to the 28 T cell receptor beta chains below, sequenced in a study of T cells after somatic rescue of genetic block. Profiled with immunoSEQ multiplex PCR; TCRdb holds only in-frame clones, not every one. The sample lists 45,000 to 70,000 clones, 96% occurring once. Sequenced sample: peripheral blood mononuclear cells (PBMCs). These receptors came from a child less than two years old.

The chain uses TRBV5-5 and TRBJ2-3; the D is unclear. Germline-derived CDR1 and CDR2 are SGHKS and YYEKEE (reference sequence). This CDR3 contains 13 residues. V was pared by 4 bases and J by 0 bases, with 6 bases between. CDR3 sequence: CASSLVSTDTQYF. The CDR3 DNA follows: TGTGCCAGCAGCCTTGTTAGCACAGATACGCAGTATTTT.

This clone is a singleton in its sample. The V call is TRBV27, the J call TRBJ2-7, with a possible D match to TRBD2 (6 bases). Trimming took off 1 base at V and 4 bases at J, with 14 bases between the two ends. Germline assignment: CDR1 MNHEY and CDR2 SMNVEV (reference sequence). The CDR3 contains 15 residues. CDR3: CASSLYRRERYEQYF. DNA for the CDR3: TGTGCCAGCAGTTTATACAGACGGGAGAGGTACGAGCAGTACTTC.

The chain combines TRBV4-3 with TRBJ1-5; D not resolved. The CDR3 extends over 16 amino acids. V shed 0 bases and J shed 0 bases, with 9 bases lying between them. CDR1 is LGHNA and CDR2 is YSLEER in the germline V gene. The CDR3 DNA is TGCGCCAGCAGCCAAGATGGAGGGTATAGCAATCAGCCCCAGCATTTT. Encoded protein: CASSQDGGYSNQPQHF.

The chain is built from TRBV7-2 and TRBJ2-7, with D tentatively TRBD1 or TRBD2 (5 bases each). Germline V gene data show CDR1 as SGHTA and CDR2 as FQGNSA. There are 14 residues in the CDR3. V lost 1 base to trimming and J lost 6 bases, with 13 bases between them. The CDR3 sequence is CASSLVGPVSEQYF. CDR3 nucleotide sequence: TGTGCCAGCAGCTTAGTGGGACCCGTTTCCGAGCAGTACTTC.

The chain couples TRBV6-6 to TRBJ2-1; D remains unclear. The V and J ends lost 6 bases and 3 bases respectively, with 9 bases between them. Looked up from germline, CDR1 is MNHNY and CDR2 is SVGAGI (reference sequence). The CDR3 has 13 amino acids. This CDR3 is CASSTVGYNEQFF. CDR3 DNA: TGTGCCAGCAGCACAGTTGGCTACAATGAGCAGTTCTTC.

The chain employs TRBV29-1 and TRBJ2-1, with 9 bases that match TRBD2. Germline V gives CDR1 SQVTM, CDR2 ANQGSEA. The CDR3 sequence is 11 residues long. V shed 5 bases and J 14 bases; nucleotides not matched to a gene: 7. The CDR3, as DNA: TGCAGCGTTTCTACCGGGACTAGCAAGTTCTTC. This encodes CSVSTGTSKFF.

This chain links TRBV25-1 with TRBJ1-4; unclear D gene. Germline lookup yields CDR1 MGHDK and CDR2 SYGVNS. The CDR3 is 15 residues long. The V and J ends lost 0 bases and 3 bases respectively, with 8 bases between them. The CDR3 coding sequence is TGTGCCAGCAGTGAATATGGCTTCTCTAATGAAAAACTGTTTTTT. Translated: CASSEYGFSNEKLFF.

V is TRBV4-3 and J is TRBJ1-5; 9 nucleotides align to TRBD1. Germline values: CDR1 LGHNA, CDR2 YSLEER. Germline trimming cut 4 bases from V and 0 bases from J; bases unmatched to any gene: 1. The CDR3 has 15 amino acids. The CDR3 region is CASSPQGASNQPQHF. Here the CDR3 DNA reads TGCGCCAGCAGCCCACAGGGGGCTAGCAATCAGCCCCAGCATTTT.

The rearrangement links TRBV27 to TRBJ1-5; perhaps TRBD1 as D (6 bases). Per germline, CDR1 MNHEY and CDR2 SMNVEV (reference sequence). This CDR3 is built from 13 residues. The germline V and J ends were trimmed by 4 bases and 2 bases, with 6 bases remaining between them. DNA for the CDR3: TGTGCCAGCAGTTGGACAGGCAATCAGCCCCAGCATTTT. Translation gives CASSWTGNQPQHF.

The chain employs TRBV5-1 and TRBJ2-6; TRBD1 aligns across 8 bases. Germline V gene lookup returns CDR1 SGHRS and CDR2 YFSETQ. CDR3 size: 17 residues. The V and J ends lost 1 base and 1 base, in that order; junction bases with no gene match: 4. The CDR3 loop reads CASSLQGARSGANVLTF. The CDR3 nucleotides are TGCGCCAGCAGCTTGCAGGGGGCGAGGTCTGGGGCCAACGTCCTGACTTTC.

Written as DNA, the CDR3 is TGCGCCAGCAGCCCTGTTGGACTCGCGAACACCGGGGAGCTGTTTTTT. Its protein product is CASSPVGLANTGELFF. This chain connects TRBV4-1 to TRBJ2-2; possible D gene TRBD2, 5 bases. Trimming stripped 4 bases from V and 0 bases from J, with 12 bases between. CDR1 is MGHRA, CDR2 YSYEKL, per germline. This CDR3 is 16 amino acids long.

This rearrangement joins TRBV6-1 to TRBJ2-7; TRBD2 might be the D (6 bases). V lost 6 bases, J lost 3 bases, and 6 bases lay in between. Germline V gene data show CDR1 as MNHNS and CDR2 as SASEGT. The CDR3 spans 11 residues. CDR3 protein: CASRTSYEQYF. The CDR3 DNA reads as TGTGCCAGCAGGACTAGCTACGAGCAGTACTTC.

This CDR3 is CASSRNPRTDTQYF. For the CDR3, the DNA is TGTGCCAGCAGTCGAAATCCCCGCACAGATACGCAGTATTTT. The V gene is TRBV5-8, the J gene TRBJ2-3; the D is unclear. Germline values: CDR1 SGHTS, CDR2 YDEGEE. V lost 5 bases and J 1 base, leaving 11 bases between the germline ends. The CDR3 totals 14 residues. The whole variable domain, filled in from reference TRBV5-8 and TRBJ2-3, reads EAGVTQSPTHLIKTRGQQATLRCSPISGHTSVYWYQQALGLGLQFLLWYDEGEERNRGNFPPRFSGRQFPNYSSELNVNALELEDSALYLCASSRNPRTDTQYFGPGTRLTVL.

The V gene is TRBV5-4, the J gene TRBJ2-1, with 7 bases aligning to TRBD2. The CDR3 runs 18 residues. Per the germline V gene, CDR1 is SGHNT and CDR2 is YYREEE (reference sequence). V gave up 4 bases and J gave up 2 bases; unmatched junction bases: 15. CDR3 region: CASSPGVAGVEAYNEQFF. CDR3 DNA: TGTGCCAGCAGCCCGGGGGTGGCGGGAGTAGAAGCCTACAATGAGCAGTTCTTC.

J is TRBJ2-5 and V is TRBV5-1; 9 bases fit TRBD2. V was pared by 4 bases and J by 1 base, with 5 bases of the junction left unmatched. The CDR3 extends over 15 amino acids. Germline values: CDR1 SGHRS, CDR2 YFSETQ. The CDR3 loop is CASSAWTSVQETQYF. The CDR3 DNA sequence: TGCGCCAGCAGCGCATGGACTAGCGTCCAAGAGACCCAGTACTTC.

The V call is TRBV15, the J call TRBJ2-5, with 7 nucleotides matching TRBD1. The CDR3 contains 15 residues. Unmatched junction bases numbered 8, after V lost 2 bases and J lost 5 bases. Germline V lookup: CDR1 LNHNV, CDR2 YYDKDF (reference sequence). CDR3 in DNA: TGTGCCACCAGCAGACACAGGGGAGCAACGGAGACCCAGTACTTC. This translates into CATSRHRGATETQYF. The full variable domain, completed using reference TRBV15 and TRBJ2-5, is DAMVIQNPRYQVTQFGKPVTLSCSQTLNHNVMYWYQQKSSQAPKLLFHYYDKDFNNEADTPDNFQSRRPNTSFCFLDIRSPGLGDTAMYLCATSRHRGATETQYFGPGTRLLVL.

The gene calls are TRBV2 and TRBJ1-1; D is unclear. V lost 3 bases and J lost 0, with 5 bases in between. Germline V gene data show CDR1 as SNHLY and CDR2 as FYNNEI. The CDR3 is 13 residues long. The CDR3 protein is CASSDRLNTEAFF. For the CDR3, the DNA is TGTGCCAGCAGTGACAGATTGAACACTGAAGCTTTCTTT. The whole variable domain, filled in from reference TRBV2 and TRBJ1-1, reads EPEVTQTPSHQVTQMGQEVILRCVPISNHLYFYWYRQILGQKVEFLVSFYNNEISEKSEIFDDQFSVERPDGSNFTLKIRSTKLEDSAMYFCASSDRLNTEAFFGQGTRLTVV.

This CDR3 reads CASTFTGGLQETQYF. The DNA of the CDR3 is TGTGCCAGCACCTTCACTGGGGGGCTCCAAGAGACCCAGTACTTC. The chain combines TRBV5-6 with TRBJ2-5; D tentatively reads TRBD1 or TRBD2 (6 bases each). With 6 bases removed from V and 1 base from J, the gap between germline ends came to 16 bases. Germline loops: CDR1 SGHDT, CDR2 YYEEEE. The CDR3 has 15 residues.

The CDR3 coding sequence is TGTGCCAGTAGTTTGACCCGTAACCAAGAGACCCAGTACTTC. Translated, it gives CASSLTRNQETQYF. V usage is TRBV19 and J usage is TRBJ2-5, with D hard to call. Per the germline V gene, CDR1 is LNHDA and CDR2 is SQIVND (reference sequence). Trimming shortened V by 5 bases and J by 0 bases, and 10 bases separated the two germline ends. The CDR3 covers 14 residues. Complete variable domain (other parts from reference TRBV19 and TRBJ2-5): DGGITQSPKYLFRKEGQNVTLSCEQNLNHDAMYWYRQDPGQGLRLIYYSQIVNDFQKGDIAEGYSVSREKKESFPLTVTSAQKNPTAFYLCASSLTRNQETQYFGPGTRLLVL.

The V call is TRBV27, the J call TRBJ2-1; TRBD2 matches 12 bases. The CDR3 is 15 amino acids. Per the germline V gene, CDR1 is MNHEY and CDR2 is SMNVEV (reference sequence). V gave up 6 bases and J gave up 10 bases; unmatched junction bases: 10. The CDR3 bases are TGTGCCAGCAGCGCCTCCCGACTAGCGGGAGAGGAGCAGTTCTTC. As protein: CASSASRLAGEEQFF.

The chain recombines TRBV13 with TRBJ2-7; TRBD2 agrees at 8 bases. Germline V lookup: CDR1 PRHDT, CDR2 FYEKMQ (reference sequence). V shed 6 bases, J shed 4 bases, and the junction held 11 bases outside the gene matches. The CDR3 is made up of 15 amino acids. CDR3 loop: CASRQSGRRSYEQYF. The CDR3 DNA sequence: TGTGCCAGCAGACAAAGCGGGAGAAGGAGTTACGAGCAGTACTTC. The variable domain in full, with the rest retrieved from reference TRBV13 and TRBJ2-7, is AAGVIQSPRHLIKEKRETATLKCYPIPRHDTVYWYQQGPGQDPQFLISFYEKMQSDKGSIPDRFSAQQFSDYHSELNMSSLELGDSALYFCASRQSGRRSYEQYFGPGTRLTVT.

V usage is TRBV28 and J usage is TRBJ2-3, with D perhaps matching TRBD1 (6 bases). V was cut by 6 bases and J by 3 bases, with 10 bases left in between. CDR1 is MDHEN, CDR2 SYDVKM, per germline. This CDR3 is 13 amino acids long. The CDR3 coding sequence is TGTGCCAGCAGCCCACAGGGAACAGATACGCAGTATTTT. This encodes CASSPQGTDTQYF.

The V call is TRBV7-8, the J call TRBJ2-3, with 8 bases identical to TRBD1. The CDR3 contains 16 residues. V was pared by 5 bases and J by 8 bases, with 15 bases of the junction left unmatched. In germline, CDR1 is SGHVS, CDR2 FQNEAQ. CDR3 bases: TGTGCCAGCAGCACCCGACAGGGGTCTCCGAAGGTTACGCAGTATTTT. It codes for CASSTRQGSPKVTQYF.

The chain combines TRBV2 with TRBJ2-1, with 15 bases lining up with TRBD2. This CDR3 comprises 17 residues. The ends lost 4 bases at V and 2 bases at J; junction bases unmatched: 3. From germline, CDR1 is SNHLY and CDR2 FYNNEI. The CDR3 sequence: CASSGTSGRVPYNEQFF. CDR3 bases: TGTGCCAGCAGTGGGACTAGCGGGAGGGTCCCCTACAATGAGCAGTTCTTC. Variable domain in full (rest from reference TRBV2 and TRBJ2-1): EPEVTQTPSHQVTQMGQEVILRCVPISNHLYFYWYRQILGQKVEFLVSFYNNEISEKSEIFDDQFSVERPDGSNFTLKIRSTKLEDSAMYFCASSGTSGRVPYNEQFFGPGTRLTVL.

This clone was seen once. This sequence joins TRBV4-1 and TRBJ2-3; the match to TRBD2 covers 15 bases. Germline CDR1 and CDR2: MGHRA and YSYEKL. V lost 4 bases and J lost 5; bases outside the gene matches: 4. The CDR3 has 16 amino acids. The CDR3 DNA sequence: TGCGCCAGCAGCCGGACTAGCGGGAGGGGGGGAGATACGCAGTATTTT. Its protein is CASSRTSGRGGDTQYF.

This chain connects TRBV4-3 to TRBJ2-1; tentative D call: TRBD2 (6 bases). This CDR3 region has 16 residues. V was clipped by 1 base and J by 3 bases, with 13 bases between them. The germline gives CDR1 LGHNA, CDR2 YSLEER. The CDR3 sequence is CASSQAIGRIYNEQFF. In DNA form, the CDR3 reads TGCGCCAGCAGCCAAGCTATCGGGAGAATCTACAATGAGCAGTTCTTC.

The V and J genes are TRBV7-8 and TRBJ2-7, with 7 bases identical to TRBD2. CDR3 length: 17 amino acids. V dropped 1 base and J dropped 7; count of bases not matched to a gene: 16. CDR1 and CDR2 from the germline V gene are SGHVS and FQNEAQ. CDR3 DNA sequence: TGTGCCAGCAGCTTAGTGGCTTGGGGCGGGAGTTTAAGTGAGCAGTACTTC. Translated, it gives CASSLVAWGGSLSEQYF.

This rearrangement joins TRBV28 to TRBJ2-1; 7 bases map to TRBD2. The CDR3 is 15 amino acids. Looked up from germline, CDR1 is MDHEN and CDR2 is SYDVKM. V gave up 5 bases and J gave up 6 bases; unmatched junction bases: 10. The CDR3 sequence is CASSPAGRGVNEQFF. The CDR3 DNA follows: TGTGCCAGCAGTCCAGCGGGGAGGGGAGTCAATGAGCAGTTCTTC.